The 3 T cell receptor beta chains in this list originate from one sample, sequenced in a study of Ad26.COV2.S vaccination and SARS-CoV-2 variants. The sample's treatment: 19 received Ad26.COV2.S at low or high dose, single or two shots; five or six received placebo; per-sample allocation not given. On day 63 after the first injection, vaccine and placebo recipients gave samples. Produced via immunoSEQ multiplex PCR; TCRdb's table is partial and in-frame only. The sample has about 350,000 clones, about 87% seen once. This sample comprised peripheral blood, obtained in a trial of Ad26.COV2.S vaccine versus placebo. Receptors were obtained from a person between 18 and 59 years old who received the Ad26.COV2.S COVID-19 vaccine or a placebo.

This rearrangement joins TRBV7-2 to TRBJ2-5; D ambiguous. The CDR3 has 13 residues. From germline, CDR1 is SGHTA and CDR2 FQGNSA. The V end was cut by 8 bases, the J end by 5 bases, with 15 bases between. The CDR3 DNA reads as TGTGCCAGCGGACCGCCCTACAAGGAGACCCAGTACTTC. Translating gives CASGPPYKETQYF.

This chain links TRBV18 with TRBJ1-4; 8 bases are a match to TRBD1. The CDR3 is made up of 15 amino acids. J gave up 7 bases and V 6 bases, and 10 bases lay outside the gene matches. Germline V CDR1 and CDR2: KGHSH, LQKENI. CDR3 nucleotides: TGTGCCAGCTCGCAGTCAGGGGGCATGGTTGAAAAACTGTTTTTT. Amino acid sequence: CASSQSGGMVEKLFF.

The V and J genes are TRBV29-1 and TRBJ2-1; TRBD2 is a possible D gene (6 bases). The CDR3 extends over 17 amino acids. Trimming took 5 bases from V and 7 from J, leaving 27 bases between them. From germline, CDR1 is SQVTM and CDR2 ANQGSEA. The CDR3 DNA sequence: TGCAGCGTTCCTTCAAGGGGCTACGGTAGTGGGGGGAATGAGCAGTTCTTC. This translates into CSVPSRGYGSGGNEQFF.